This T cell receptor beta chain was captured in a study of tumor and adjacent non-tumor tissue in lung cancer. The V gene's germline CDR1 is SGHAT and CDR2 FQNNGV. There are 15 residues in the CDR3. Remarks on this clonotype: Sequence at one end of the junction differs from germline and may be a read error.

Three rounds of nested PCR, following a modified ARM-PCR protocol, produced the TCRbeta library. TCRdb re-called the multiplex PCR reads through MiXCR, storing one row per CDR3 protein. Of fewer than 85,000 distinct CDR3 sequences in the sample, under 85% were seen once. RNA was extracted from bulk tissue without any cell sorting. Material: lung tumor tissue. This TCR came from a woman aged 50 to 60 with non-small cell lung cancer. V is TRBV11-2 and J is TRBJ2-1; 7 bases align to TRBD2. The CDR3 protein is CAGSLEVGGHNEQFF. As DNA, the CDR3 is TGTGCCGGCAGCTTAGAAGTGGGAGGGCACAATGAGCAGTTCTTC.